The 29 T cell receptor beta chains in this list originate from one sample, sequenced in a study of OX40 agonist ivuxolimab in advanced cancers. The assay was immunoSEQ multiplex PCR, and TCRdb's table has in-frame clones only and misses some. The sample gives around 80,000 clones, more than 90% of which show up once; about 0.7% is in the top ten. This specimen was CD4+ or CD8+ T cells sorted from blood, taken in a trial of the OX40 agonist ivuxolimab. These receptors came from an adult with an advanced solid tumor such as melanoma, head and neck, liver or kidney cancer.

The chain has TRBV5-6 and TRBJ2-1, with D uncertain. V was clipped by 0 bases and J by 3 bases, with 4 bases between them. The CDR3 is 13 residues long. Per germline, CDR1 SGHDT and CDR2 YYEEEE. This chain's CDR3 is CASSLGNYNEQFF. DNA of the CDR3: TGTGCCAGCAGCTTGGGCAACTACAATGAGCAGTTCTTC.

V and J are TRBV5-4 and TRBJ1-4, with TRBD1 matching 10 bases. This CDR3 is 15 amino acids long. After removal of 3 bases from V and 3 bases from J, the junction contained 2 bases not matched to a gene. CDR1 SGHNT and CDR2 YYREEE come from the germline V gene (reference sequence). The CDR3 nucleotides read TGTGCCAGCAGCTCCGGACAGGGGGCTAATGAAAAACTGTTTTTT. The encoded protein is CASSSGQGANEKLFF.

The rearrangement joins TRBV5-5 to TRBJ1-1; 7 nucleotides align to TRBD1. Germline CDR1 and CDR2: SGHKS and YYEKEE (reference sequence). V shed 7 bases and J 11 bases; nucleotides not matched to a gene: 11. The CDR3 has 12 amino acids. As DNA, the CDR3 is TGTGCCAGCCGAATGAGGACAGGTCAGGCTTTCTTT. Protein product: CASRMRTGQAFF.

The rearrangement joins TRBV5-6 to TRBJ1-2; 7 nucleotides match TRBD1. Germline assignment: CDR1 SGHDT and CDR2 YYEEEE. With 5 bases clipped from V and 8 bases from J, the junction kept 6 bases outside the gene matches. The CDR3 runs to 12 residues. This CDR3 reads CASRSDRVGYTF. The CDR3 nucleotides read TGTGCCAGCAGAAGCGACAGGGTCGGCTACACCTTC.

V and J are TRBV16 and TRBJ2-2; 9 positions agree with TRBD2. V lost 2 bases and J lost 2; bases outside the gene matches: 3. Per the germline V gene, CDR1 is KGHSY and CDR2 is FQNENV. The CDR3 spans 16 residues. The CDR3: CASSQALAGNTGELFF. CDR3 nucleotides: TGTGCCAGCAGCCAAGCCCTAGCGGGAAACACCGGGGAGCTGTTTTTT.

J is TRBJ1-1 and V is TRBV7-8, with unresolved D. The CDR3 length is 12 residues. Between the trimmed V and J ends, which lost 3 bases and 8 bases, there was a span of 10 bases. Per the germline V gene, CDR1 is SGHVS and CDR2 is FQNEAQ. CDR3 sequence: CASSFTVTEAFF. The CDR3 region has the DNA TGTGCCAGCAGCTTCACCGTGACAGAAGCTTTCTTT. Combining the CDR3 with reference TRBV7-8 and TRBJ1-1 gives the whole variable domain GAGVSQSPRYKVAKRGQDVALRCDPISGHVSLFWYQQALGQGPEFLTYFQNEAQLDKSGLPSDRFFAERPEGSVSTLKIQRTQQEDSAVYLCASSFTVTEAFFGQGTRLTVV.

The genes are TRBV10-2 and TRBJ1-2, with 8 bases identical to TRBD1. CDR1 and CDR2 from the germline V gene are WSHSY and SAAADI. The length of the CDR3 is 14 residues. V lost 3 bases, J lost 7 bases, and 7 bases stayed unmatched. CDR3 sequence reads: CASSEVGQASGYTF. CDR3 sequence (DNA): TGCGCCAGCAGTGAAGTGGGACAGGCCTCTGGCTACACCTTC.

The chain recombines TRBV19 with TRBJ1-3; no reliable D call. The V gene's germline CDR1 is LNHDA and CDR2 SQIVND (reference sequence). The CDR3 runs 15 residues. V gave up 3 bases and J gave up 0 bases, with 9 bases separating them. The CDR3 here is CASSMGGNSGNTIYF. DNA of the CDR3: TGTGCCAGTAGTATGGGCGGAAACTCTGGAAACACCATATATTTT.

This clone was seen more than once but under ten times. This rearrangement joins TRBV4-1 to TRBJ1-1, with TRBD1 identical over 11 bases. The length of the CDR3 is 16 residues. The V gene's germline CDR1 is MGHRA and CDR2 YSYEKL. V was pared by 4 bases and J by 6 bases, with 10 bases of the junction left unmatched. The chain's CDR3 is CASSPSGTGGAAEAFF. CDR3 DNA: TGCGCCAGCAGCCCCTCCGGGACAGGGGGGGCCGCTGAAGCTTTCTTT.

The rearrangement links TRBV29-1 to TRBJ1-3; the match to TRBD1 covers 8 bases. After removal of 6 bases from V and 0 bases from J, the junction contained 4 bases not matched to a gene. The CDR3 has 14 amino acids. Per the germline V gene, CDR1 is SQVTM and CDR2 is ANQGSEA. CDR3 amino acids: CSVGQGRSGNTIYF. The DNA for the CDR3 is TGCAGCGTCGGACAGGGCCGCTCTGGAAACACCATATATTTT.

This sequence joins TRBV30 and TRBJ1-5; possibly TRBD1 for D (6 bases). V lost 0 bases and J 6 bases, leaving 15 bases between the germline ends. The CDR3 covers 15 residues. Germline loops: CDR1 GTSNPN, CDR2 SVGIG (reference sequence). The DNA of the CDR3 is TGTGCCTGGAGTGTAGGCCAGGGGAGGGGTCAGCCCCAGCATTTT. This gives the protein CAWSVGQGRGQPQHF.

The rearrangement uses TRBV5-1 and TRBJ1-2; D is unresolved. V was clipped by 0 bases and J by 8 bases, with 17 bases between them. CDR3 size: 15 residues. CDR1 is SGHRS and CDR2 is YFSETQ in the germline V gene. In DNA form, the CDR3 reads TGCGCCAGCAGCTTGGCGGGGAAAGACGTCTCCGGCTACACCTTC. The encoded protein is CASSLAGKDVSGYTF. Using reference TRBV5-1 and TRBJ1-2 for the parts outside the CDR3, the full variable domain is KAGVTQTPRYLIKTRGQQVTLSCSPISGHRSVSWYQQTPGQGLQFLFEYFSETQRNKGNFPGRFSGRQFSNSRSEMNVSTLELGDSALYLCASSLAGKDVSGYTFGSGTRLTVV.

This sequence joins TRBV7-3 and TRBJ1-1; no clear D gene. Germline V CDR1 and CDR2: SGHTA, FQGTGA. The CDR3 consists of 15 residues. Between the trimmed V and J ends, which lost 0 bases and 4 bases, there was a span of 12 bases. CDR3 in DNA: TGTGCCAGCAGCTTAACGAGTGCCCCGGCCACTGAAGCTTTCTTT. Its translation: CASSLTSAPATEAFF.

The CDR3 DNA sequence: TGTGCCAGTAGCAGGGACGGGAACACTGAAGCTTTCTTT. It encodes CASSRDGNTEAFF. J is TRBJ1-1 and V is TRBV19, with a possible D match to TRBD1 (5 bases). The CDR3 contains 13 residues. With 6 bases removed from V and 1 base from J, the gap between germline ends came to 9 bases. Germline CDR1 and CDR2: LNHDA and SQIVND (reference sequence).

CDR3 amino acids: CASSPLPGTVIWETQYF. CDR3 coding DNA: TGTGCCAGCTCACCACTACCTGGGACAGTAATATGGGAGACCCAGTACTTC. The gene calls are TRBV18 and TRBJ2-5, with 7 bases identical to TRBD1. Unmatched junction bases numbered 13, after V lost 1 base and J lost 5 bases. In germline, CDR1 is KGHSH, CDR2 LQKENI. CDR3 length equals 17 residues.

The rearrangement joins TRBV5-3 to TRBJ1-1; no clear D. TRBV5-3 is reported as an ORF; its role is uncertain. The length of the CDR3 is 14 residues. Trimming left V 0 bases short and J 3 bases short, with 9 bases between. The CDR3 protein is CARSLGREDTEAFF. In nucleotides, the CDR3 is TGTGCCAGAAGCTTGGGACGGGAAGACACTGAAGCTTTCTTT.

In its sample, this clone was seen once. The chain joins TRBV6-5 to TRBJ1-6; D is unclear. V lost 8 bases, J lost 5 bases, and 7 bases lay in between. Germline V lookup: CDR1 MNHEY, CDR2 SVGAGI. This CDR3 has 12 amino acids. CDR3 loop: CASGGNNSPLHF. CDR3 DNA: TGTGCCAGCGGTGGAAATAATTCACCCCTCCACTTT.

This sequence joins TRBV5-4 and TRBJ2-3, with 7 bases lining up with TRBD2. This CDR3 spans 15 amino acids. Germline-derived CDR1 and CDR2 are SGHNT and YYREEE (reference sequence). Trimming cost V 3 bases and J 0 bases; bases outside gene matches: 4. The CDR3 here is CASSSRRESTDTQYF. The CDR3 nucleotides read TGTGCCAGCAGCTCTCGGCGGGAGAGCACAGATACGCAGTATTTT.

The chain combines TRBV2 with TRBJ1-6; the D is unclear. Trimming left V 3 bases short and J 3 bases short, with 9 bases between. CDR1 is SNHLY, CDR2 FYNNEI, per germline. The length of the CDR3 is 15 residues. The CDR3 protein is CASSERPDYNSPLHF. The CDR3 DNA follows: TGTGCCAGCAGTGAGAGGCCAGACTATAATTCACCCCTCCACTTT.

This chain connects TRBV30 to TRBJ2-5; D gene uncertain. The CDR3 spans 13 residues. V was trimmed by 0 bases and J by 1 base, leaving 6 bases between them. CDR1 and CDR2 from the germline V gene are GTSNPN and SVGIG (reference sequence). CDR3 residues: CAWSVNLQETQYF. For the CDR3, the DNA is TGTGCCTGGAGTGTAAACCTCCAAGAGACCCAGTACTTC.

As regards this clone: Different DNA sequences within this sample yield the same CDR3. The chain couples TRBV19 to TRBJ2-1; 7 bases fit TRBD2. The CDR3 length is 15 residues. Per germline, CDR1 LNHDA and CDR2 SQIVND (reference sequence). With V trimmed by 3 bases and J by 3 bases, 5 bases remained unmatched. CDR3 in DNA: TGTGCCAGTAGTATGCTGGGCGGGAGCTACAATGAGCAGTTCTTC. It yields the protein CASSMLGGSYNEQFF.

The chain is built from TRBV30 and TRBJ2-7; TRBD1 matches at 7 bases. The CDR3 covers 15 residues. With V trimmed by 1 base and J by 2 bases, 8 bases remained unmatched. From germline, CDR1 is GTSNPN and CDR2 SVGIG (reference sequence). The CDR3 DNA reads TGTGCCTGGAGTGAAAGACAGGGTCGCCCCTACGAGCAGTACTTC. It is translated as CAWSERQGRPYEQYF.

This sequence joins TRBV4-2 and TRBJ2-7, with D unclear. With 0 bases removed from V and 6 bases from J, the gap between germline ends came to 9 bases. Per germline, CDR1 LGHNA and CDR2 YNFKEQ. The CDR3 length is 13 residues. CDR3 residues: CASSQERISEQYF. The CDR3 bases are TGTGCCAGCAGCCAAGAACGCATCTCCGAGCAGTACTTC.

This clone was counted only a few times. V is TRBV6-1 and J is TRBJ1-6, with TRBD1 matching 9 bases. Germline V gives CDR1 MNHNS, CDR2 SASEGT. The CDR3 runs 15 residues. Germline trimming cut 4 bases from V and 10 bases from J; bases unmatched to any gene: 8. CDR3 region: CASSAGDRVGSPLHF. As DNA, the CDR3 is TGTGCCAGCAGTGCAGGGGACAGGGTCGGCTCACCCCTCCACTTT.

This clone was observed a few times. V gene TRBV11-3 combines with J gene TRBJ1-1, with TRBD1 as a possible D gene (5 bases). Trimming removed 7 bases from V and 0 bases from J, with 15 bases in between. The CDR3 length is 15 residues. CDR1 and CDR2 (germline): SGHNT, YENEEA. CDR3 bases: TGTGCCAGCAACGGCGGGGGAACTATGAACACTGAAGCTTTCTTT. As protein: CASNGGGTMNTEAFF. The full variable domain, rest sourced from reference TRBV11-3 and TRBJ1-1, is EAGVVQSPRYKIIEKKQPVAFWCNPISGHNTLYWYLQNLGQGPELLIRYENEEAVDDSQLPKDRFSAERLKGVDSTLKIQPAELGDSAVYLCASNGGGTMNTEAFFGQGTRLTVV.

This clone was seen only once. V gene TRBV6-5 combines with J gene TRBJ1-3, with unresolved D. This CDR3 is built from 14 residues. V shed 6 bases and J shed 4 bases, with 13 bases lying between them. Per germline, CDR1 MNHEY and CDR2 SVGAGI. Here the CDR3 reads CASRAVSTGNTIYF. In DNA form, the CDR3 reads TGTGCCAGCAGGGCGGTTTCTACGGGAAACACCATATATTTT.

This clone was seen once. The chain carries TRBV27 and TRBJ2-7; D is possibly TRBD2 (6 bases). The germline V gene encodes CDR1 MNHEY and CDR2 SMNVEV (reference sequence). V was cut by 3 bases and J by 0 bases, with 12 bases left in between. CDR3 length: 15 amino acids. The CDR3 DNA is TGTGCCAGCAGTTTGGAGGGCCGGCCCTCCTACGAGCAGTACTTC. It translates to CASSLEGRPSYEQYF.

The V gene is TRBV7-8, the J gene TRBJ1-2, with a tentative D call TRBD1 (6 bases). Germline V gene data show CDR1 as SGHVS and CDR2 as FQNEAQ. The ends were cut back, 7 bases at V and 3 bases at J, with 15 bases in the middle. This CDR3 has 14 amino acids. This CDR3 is CASTLGGADYGYTF. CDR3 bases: TGTGCCAGCACCTTGGGGGGGGCCGACTATGGCTACACCTTC.

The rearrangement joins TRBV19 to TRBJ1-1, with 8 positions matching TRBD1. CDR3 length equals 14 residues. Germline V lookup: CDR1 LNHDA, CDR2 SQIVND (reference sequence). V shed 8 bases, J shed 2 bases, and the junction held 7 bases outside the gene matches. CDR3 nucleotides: TGTGCCAGTGACCCGGGACAGGAAAACACTGAAGCTTTCTTT. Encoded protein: CASDPGQENTEAFF.